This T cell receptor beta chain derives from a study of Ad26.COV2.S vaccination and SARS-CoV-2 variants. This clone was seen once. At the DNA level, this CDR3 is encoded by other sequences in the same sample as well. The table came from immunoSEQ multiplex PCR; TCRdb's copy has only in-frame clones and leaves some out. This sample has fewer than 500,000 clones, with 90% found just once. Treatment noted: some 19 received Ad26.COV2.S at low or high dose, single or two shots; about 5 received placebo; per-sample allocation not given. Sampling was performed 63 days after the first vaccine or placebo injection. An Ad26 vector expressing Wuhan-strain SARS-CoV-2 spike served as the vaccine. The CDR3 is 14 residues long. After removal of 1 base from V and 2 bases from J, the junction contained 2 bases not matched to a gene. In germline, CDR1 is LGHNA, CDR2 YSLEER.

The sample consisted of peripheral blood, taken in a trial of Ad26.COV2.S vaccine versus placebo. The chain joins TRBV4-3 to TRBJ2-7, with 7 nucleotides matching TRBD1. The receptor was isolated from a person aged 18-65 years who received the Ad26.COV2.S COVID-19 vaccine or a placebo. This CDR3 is CASSQGQGTYEQYF. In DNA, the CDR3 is TGCGCCAGCAGCCAAGGACAGGGTACCTACGAGCAGTACTTC.